The 10 T cell receptor beta chains below come from one sample, sequenced in a study of T-cell reconstitution after alpha-beta-depleted transplantation in children (dated by TCRdb to 2016 to 2017). The library was obtained by PCR. The sequencer listed for this sample is Illumina HiSeq 2500. Molecular barcoding was employed in the preparation of TCR libraries, with unique molecular identifiers being used to normalize TCRbeta repertoire quantification. TCRdb trimmed public reads at Q25 via fastp, called clones via MiXCR and kept in-frame beta chains. Rows are combined by CDR3 protein, so each entry shows the most common genes and DNA. In this sample the table shows around 600,000 distinct CDR3 sequences, under 25% of which occur a single time. 13% to 15% of the sample lies in the top ten. Explained via the paper, the treatment or condition label denotes: allogeneic hematopoietic cell transplantation with graft depleted of TCRalphabeta T cells and CD19 B cells.

This specimen consisted of PBMCs, mostly from graft donor cells, obtained 360 days after TCRalphabeta/CD19-depleted stem cell transplant. Source of these receptors: a boy in the first two years of life who had a stem cell transplant for acute myeloid leukemia, so the T cells may come from the graft donor.

This clonotype was counted many times. This chain links TRBV19 with TRBJ1-1, with 8 bases identical to TRBD1. The CDR3 extends over 13 amino acids. Germline V gene sequence: CDR1 LNHDA, CDR2 SQIVND (reference sequence). The V segment lost 7 bases and the J segment 3 bases; nucleotides outside the gene matches: 4. DNA of the CDR3: TGTGCCAGTACCCGGACAGGGTACACTGAAGCTTTCTTT. Its translation is CASTRTGYTEAFF. The entire variable domain, with the rest obtained from reference TRBV19 and TRBJ1-1, is as follows: DGGITQSPKYLFRKEGQNVTLSCEQNLNHDAMYWYRQDPGQGLRLIYYSQIVNDFQKGDIAEGYSVSREKKESFPLTVTSAQKNPTAFYLCASTRTGYTEAFFGQGTRLTVV.

This clonotype was picked up a small number of times. This chain connects TRBV7-2 to TRBJ2-5; 7 bases line up with TRBD2. The length of the CDR3 is 14 residues. Germline V gene lookup returns CDR1 SGHTA and CDR2 FQGNSA. J was trimmed by 5 bases and V by 3 bases; bases with no gene match: 6. In DNA form, the CDR3 reads TGTGCCAGCAGCTTGTCCGGGGGGTGGGAGACCCAGTACTTC. This codes for CASSLSGGWETQYF.

The genes are TRBV14 and TRBJ1-4; TRBD1 is a possible D gene (5 bases). V lost 4 bases and J 10 bases, leaving 10 bases between the germline ends. CDR3 length: 12 amino acids. CDR1 SGHDN and CDR2 FVKESK come from the germline V gene. CDR3 loop: CASSLGGGKLFF. The CDR3 coding sequence is TGTGCCAGCAGCCTCGGGGGAGGAAAACTGTTTTTT. Together with reference TRBV14 and TRBJ1-4, the CDR3 gives the full variable domain: EAGVTQFPSHSVIEKGQTVTLRCDPISGHDNLYWYRRVMGKEIKFLLHFVKESKQDESGMPNNRFLAERTGGTYSTLKVQPAELEDSGVYFCASSLGGGKLFFGSGTQLSVL.

Many counts were recorded for this clonotype. The chain uses TRBV20-1 and TRBJ1-3; TRBD1 is a possible D gene (6 bases). Per the germline V gene, CDR1 is DFQATT and CDR2 is SNEGSKA (reference sequence). Between the trimmed V and J ends, which lost 1 base and 2 bases, there was a span of 9 bases. There are 14 residues in the CDR3. The CDR3: CSARGDKTGNTIYF. The CDR3 bases are TGCAGTGCTAGAGGGGACAAGACTGGAAACACCATATATTTT.

The chain uses TRBV6-5 and TRBJ2-6; D is undetermined. The CDR3 totals 17 residues. V was trimmed by 0 bases and J by 0 bases, leaving 9 bases between them. Germline V gives CDR1 MNHEY, CDR2 SVGAGI. The CDR3 DNA reads as TGTGCCAGCAGTTACTCGCAGGTTAGCTCTGGGGCCAACGTCCTGACTTTC. Its protein is CASSYSQVSSGANVLTF.

This clonotype has a handful of counts. V usage is TRBV10-2 and J usage is TRBJ2-1; no clear D. Germline V gives CDR1 WSHSY, CDR2 SAAADI. Trimming removed 3 bases from V and 8 bases from J, with 2 bases in between. CDR3 length: 10 residues. CDR3 region: CASSDYEQFF. CDR3 DNA sequence: TGCGCCAGCAGTGACTATGAGCAGTTCTTC.

CDR3 nucleotides: TGTGCCAGCAGTTACTTATTTGTGGGTGAGCAGTTCTTC. Protein product: CASSYLFVGEQFF. The chain combines TRBV6-5 with TRBJ2-1; no clear D. The CDR3 totals 13 residues. Germline V gene lookup returns CDR1 MNHEY and CDR2 SVGAGI. V lost 1 base, J lost 9 bases, and 10 bases lay in between.

Written as DNA, the CDR3 is TGCAGTGCTCCCCAGCCCGGCAATCAGCCCCAGCATTTT. It specifies CSAPQPGNQPQHF. The J gene is TRBJ1-5, the V gene TRBV20-1; D call uncertain. The V end was cut by 5 bases, the J end by 2 bases, with 10 bases between. The germline gives CDR1 DFQATT, CDR2 SNEGSKA (reference sequence). CDR3 length equals 13 residues.

This clonotype was observed at least ten times. This rearrangement joins TRBV29-1 to TRBJ2-5; 7 bases agree with TRBD1. In germline, CDR1 is SQVTM, CDR2 ANQGSEA. With V trimmed by 7 bases and J by 2 bases, 7 bases remained unmatched. The CDR3 consists of 13 residues. DNA of the CDR3: TGCAGCGCCGCCGGGACAGCACAAGAGACCCAGTACTTC. This encodes CSAAGTAQETQYF.

This clonotype was seen ten or more times. The CDR3 loop reads CASSLGENNSPLHF. CDR3 DNA sequence: TGTGCCAGCAGTTTAGGGGAGAATAATTCACCCCTCCACTTT. The rearrangement uses TRBV12-3 or TRBV12-4 and TRBJ1-6; D gene uncertain. Trimming removed 1 base at V and 5 bases at J, with 6 bases between. The CDR3 is 14 amino acids.